This T cell receptor (beta chain) was captured in a study of T cell repertoires in cytomegalovirus infection. Study-level information: Alongside well-studied HLA-B-restricted CMV epitopes, recently identified HLA-C-restricted CMV epitopes were also used. Carrying CMV and the relevant HLA type showed in public TCR beta signatures.

With regard to this clonotype: The antigen remains unidentified.

Study-wide findings and caveats: Ex vivo responses were dominated by HLA-C-restricted CMV-specific TCR beta clonotypes. The cumulative frequency of public TCR beta families distinguished individuals who carried CMV together with the relevant HLA.

TCRdb fed the reads into MiXCR, producing one record per CDR3 protein. The profile shows about 920,000 distinct CDR3 sequences, around 32% of them singletons. The specimen was cultured CD8+ T cells from PBMCs, collected from culture after CMV antigen stimulation. This sequence was found in a human donor in good health (CMV status not recorded). Some clones in this sample may be carry-over from other donors' samples.

Here the CDR3 DNA reads TGTGCCAGCATACCCGGGACTAGACCCACAGATACGCAGTATTTT. Translated: CASIPGTRPTDTQYF. V is TRBV5-5 and J is TRBJ2-3; TRBD2 matches 8 bases. V shed 6 bases, J shed 2 bases, and the junction held 8 bases outside the gene matches. The CDR3 consists of 15 residues. Per the germline V gene, CDR1 is SGHKS and CDR2 is YYEKEE (reference sequence).